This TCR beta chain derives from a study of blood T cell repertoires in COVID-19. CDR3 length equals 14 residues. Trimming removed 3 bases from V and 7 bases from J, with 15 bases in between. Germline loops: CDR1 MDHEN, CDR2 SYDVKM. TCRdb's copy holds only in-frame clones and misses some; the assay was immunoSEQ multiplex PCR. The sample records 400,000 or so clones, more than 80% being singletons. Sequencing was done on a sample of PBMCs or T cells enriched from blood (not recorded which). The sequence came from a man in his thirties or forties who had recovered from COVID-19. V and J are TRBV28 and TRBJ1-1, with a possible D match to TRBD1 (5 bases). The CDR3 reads CASSFGWGGIEAFF. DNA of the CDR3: TGTGCCAGCAGTTTCGGATGGGGGGGTATTGAAGCTTTCTTT.